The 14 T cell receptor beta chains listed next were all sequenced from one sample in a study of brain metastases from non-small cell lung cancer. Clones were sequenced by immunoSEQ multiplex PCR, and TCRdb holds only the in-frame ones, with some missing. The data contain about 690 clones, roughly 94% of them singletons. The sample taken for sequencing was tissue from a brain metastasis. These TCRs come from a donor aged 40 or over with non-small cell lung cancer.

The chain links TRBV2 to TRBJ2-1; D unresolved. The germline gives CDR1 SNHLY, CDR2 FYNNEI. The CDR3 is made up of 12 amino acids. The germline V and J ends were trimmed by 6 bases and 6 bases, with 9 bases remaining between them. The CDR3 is CASRIESNEQFF. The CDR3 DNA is TGTGCCAGCAGGATTGAGTCCAATGAGCAGTTCTTC.

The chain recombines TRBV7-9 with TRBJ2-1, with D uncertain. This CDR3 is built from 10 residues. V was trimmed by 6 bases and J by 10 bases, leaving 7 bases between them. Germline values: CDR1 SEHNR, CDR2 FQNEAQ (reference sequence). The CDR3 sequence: CASRVDEQFF. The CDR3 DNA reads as TGTGCCAGCAGGGTAGACGAGCAGTTCTTC.

CDR3 nucleotides: TGTGCCAGCAGTCCTAGCGGGAGGCCTTCAGATACGCAGTATTTT. Amino acid sequence: CASSPSGRPSDTQYF. The rearrangement uses TRBV11-3 and TRBJ2-3; 11 nucleotides align to TRBD2. The CDR3 sequence is 15 residues long. The germline V gene encodes CDR1 SGHNT and CDR2 YENEEA. V was pared by 6 bases and J by 4 bases, with 6 bases of the junction left unmatched.

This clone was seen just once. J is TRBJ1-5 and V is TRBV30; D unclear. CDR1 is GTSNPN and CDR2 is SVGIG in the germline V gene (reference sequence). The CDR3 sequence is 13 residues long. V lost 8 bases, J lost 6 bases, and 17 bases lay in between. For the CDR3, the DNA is TGTGCCCGCGGGGAATCGGGCGGTCAGCCCCAGCATTTT. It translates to CARGESGGQPQHF.

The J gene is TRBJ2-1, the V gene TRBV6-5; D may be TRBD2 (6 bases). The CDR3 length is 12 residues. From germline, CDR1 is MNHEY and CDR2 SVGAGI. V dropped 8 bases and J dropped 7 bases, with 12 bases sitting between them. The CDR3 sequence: CASRGFKNEQFF. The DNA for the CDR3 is TGTGCCAGCCGGGGGTTTAAAAATGAGCAGTTCTTC.

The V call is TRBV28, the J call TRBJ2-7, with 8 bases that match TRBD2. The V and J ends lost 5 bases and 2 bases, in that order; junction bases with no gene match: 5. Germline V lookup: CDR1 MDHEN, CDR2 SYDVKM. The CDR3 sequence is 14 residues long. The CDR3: CASSQSGRAYEQYF. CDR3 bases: TGTGCCAGCAGTCAGAGCGGGAGAGCCTACGAGCAGTACTTC. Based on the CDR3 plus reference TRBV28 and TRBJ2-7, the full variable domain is DVKVTQSSRYLVKRTGEKVFLECVQDMDHENMFWYRQDPGLGLRLIYFSYDVKMKEKGDIPEGYSVSREKKERFSLILESASTNQTSMYLCASSQSGRAYEQYFGPGTRLTVT.

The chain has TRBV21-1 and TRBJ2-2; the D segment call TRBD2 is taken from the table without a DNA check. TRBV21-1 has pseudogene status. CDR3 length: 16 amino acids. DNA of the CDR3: TGTGCCAGCAGCGCCCATGTCCCCCAGCGGACCGGGGAGCTGTTTTTT. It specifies CASSAHVPQRTGELFF.

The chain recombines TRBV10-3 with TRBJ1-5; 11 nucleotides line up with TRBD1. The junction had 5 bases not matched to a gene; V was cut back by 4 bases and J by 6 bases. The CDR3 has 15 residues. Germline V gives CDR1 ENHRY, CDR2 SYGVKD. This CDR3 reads CAISVGGTGGQPQHF. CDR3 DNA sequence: TGTGCCATCAGTGTTGGAGGGACAGGGGGTCAGCCCCAGCATTTT.

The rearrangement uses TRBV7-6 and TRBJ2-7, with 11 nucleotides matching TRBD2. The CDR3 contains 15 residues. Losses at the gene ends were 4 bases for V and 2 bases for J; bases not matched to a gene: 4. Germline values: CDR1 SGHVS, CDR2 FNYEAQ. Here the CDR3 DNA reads TGTGCCAGCAGCTCCAGTAGCGGGAGGGCCTACGAGCAGTACTTC. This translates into CASSSSSGRAYEQYF.

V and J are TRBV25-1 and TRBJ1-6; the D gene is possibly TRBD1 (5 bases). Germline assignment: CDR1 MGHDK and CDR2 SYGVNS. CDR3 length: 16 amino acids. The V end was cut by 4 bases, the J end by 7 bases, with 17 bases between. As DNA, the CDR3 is TGTGCCAGCAGTGGGAACGCCAGGGTTGGCAATTCACCCCTCCACTTT. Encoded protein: CASSGNARVGNSPLHF.

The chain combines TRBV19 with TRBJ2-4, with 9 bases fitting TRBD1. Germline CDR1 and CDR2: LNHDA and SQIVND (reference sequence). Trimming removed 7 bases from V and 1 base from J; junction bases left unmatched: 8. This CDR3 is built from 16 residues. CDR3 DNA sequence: TGTGCCAGTAAGAGGGGACAGGGATGGGCCAAAAACATTCAGTACTTC. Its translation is CASKRGQGWAKNIQYF.

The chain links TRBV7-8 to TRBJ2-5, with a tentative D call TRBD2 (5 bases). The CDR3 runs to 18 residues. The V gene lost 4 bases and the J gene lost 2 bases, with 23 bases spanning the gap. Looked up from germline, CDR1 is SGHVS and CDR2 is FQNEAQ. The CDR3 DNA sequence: TGTGCCAGCAGCTCGCCTGCAACTAGGCTGGGGAAGCAAGAGACCCAGTACTTC. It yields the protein CASSSPATRLGKQETQYF.

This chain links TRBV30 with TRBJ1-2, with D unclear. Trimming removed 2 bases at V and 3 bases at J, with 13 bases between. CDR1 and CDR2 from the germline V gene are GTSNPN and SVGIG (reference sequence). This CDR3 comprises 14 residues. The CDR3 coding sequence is TGTGCCTGGAGTCAACGTTCCGCGGACTATGGCTACACCTTC. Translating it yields CAWSQRSADYGYTF. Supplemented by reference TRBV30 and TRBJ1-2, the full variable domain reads SQTIHQWPATLVQPVGSPLSLECTVEGTSNPNLYWYRQAAGRGLQLLFYSVGIGQISSEVPQNLSASRPQDRQFILSSKKLLLSDSGFYLCAWSQRSADYGYTFGSGTRLTVV.

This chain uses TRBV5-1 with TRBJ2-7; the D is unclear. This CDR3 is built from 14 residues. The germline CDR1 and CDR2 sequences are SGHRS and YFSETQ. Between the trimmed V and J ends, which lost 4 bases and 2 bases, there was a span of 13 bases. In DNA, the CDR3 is TGCGCCAGCAGCGATCCTCCGATTCCCTACGAGCAGTACTTC. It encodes CASSDPPIPYEQYF.